Here is one T cell receptor beta chain with its context. Antigen: not known. These data come from a study of CD4 T cells in relation to SARS-CoV-2 and coronaviruses. Study context: The negative reference was HIV-1 Nef peptide pool or peptide-free culture.

CD4+ T cells from unexposed donors were obtained before the COVID-19 pandemic (2011-2018). CD4+ T cells were isolated from the cells after around 9 days of culture. Assay used: immunoSEQ multiplex PCR; TCRdb lists only in-frame clones, some missing. The data contain nearly 30,000 clones, 76% of them singletons. CDR1 is GTSNPN and CDR2 is SVGIG in the germline V gene (reference sequence). Trimming took off 2 bases at V and 4 bases at J, with 14 bases between the two ends. The CDR3 consists of 14 residues. The specimen was CD4+ T cells from PBMCs, cultured in vitro. The sequence derives from a human donor in good health. The chain uses TRBV30 and TRBJ1-2; D unresolved. The CDR3 region is CAWSRGQTIYGYTF. The CDR3 bases are TGTGCCTGGAGTCGTGGGCAAACTATCTATGGCTACACCTTC.